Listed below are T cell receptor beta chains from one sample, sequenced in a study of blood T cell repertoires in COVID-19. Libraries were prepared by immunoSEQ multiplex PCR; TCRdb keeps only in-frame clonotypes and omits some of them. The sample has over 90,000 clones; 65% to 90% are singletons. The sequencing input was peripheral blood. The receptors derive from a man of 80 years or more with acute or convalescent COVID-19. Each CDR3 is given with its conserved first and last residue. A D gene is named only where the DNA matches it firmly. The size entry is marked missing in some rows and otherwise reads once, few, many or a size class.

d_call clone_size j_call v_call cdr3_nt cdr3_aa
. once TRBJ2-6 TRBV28 TGTGCCAGCAGTTTAAGGGTAGGACACCGCTCTGGGGCCAACGTCCTGACTTTC CASSLRVGHRSGANVLTF
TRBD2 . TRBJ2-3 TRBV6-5 TGTGCCAGCAGCCCGGGACTAGCATCAGATACGCAGTATTTT CASSPGLASDTQYF
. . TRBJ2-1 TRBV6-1 TGTGCCAGCAGTGACAGGGCCAATAGCAATGAGCAGTTCTTC CASSDRANSNEQFF
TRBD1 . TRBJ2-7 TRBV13 TGTGCCAGCAGCGGCGCAGGGGACAGGGAGCACGAGCAGTACTTC CASSGAGDREHEQYF
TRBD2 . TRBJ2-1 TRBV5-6 TGTGCCAGCAGCTTTCGAACCCAGCGGGAGGCCTACAATGAGCAGTTCTTC CASSFRTQREAYNEQFF
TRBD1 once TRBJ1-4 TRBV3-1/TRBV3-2 TGTGCCAGCAGCCGCCGGCAGGGGGCATTGGGAAAACTGTTTTTT CASSRRQGALGKLFF
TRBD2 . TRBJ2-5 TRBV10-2 TGCGCCAGCAGGTCAGCGGGAGGGGGGCAAGAGACCCAGTACTTC CASRSAGGGQETQYF
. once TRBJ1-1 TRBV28 TGTGCCAGCAGGCCGGGACAGAACACTGAAGCTTTCTTT CASRPGQNTEAFF
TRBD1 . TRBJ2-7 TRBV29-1 TGTAAGGGACAGAAAAACTCCTACGAGCAGTACTTC CKGQKNSYEQYF
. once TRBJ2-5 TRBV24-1 TGTGCCACCAGTATACCAGGTCAAGAGACCCAGTACTTC CATSIPGQETQYF
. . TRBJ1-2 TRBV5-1 TGCGCCAGCAGCTCTCTTGGAGGGGCGGCGGACTATGGCTACACCTTC CASSSLGGAADYGYTF
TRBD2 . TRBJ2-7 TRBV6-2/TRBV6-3 TGTGCCAGCAGTTACGGCCTAGCGGGATCCTACGAGCAGTACTTC CASSYGLAGSYEQYF
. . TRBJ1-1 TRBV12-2 TGTGCAAGTCGCACAATGGACAGGGGGTGGAACAGTGAAGCTTTCTTT CASRTMDRGWNSEAFF
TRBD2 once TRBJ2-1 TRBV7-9 TGTGCCAGCAGCTCATCTAGCGGACACGCCTGGGGCAATGAGCAGTTCTTC CASSSSSGHAWGNEQFF
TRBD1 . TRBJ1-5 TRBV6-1 TGTGCCAGCAGTGAATCGGGACAGCAAAATCAGCCCCAGCATTTT CASSESGQQNQPQHF
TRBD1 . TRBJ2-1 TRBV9 TGTGCCAGCAGCGTAGGAATCGGGGGACAGGGGGCGGCGGGAGCCGACAATGAGCAGTTCTTC CASSVGIGGQGAAGADNEQFF
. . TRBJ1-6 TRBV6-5 TGTGCCAGCAGTCGCTTTGGGCAGGGGTACGTTGACCTCCACTTT CASSRFGQGYVDLHF
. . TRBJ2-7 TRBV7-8 TGTGCCAGCAGCTTAGGGTCTCGGGGGACCTACGAGCAGTACTTC CASSLGSRGTYEQYF
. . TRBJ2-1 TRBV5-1 TGCGCCAGCAGCTTTAGCGGTACTAATGAGCAGTTCTTC CASSFSGTNEQFF
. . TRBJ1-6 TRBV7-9 TGTGCCAGCAGCTTAGAGGGAGTTGGCTCACCCCTCCACTTT CASSLEGVGSPLHF
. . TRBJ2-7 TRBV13 TGTGCCAGCAGCTTCTGGCGGGACAGTTTGGGCGAGCAGTACTTC CASSFWRDSLGEQYF
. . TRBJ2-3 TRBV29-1 TGCAGCGTTGAAGATCTTGGGACTAGCACAGATACGCAGTATTTT CSVEDLGTSTDTQYF
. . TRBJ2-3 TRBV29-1 TGCAGCGTACACAGGGTGCAGGATACGCAGTATTTT CSVHRVQDTQYF
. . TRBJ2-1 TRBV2 TGTGCCAGCAGGGACTTTTCCTACAATGAGCAGTTCTTC CASRDFSYNEQFF
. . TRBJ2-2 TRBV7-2 TGTGCCAGCAGCTTGGCCGGGACATCGAACACCGGGGAGCTGTTTTTT CASSLAGTSNTGELFF
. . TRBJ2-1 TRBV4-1 TGCGCCAGCAGCCCCCCAGGGGAAGGACTTTTGGGTGAGCAGTTCTTC CASSPPGEGLLGEQFF
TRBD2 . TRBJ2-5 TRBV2 TGTGCCAGCAGCGCCCCGCGGGGGGTCCGGCCCCAGTACTTC CASSAPRGVRPQYF
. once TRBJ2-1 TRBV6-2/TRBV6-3 TGTGCCAGCAGTCCCCGGACATTGGGTGAGCAGTTCTTC CASSPRTLGEQFF
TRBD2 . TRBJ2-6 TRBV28 TGTGCCTGCCGGGCTAGCGGACCGTCTGGGGCCAACGTCCTGACTTTC CACRASGPSGANVLTF
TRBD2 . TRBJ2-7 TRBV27 TGTGCCAGCAGTCCTCGACTAGCGGCCGTCTCCTACGAGCAGTACTTC CASSPRLAAVSYEQYF
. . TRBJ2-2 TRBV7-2 TGTGCCAGCAGCTTAGCGGGCCCCTTTGCCGGGGAGCTGTTTTTT CASSLAGPFAGELFF
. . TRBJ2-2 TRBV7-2 TGTGCCAGCAGCTTAGAGTTTAGTCAGGCCGGGGAGCTGTTTTTT CASSLEFSQAGELFF
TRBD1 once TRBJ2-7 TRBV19 TGTGCCAGTAGTATAGGACAGGGCCAACACTACGAGCAGTACTTC CASSIGQGQHYEQYF
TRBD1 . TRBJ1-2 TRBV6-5 TGTGCCAGCAGTTACCGGGACAGCCGATCGGGCTACACCTTC CASSYRDSRSGYTF
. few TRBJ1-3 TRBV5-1 TGCGCCAGCAGCTTGGGCGGCTACTCTGGAAACACCATATATTTT CASSLGGYSGNTIYF
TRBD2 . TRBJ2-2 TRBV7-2 TGTGCCAGCAGCTTAGATGCGGGAGCTGGCGGGGAGCTGTTTTTT CASSLDAGAGGELFF
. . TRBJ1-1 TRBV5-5 TGTGCCAGCAGCAAAATCTACTCCGGCGCAGGGGCTACGACGAACACTGAAGCTTTCTTT CASSKIYSGAGATTNTEAFF
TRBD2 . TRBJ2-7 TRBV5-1 TGCGCCAGCAGTCCCTCGGGGGGGCCCGCCTACGAGCAGTACTTC CASSPSGGPAYEQYF
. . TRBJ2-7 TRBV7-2 TGTGCCAGCAGCCTCCAACGGGGTGTTCGAGAGCAGTACTTC CASSLQRGVREQYF
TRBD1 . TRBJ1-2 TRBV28 TGTGCCAGCAGTTTACCGACAGGGGCCGACTATGGCTACACCTTC CASSLPTGADYGYTF
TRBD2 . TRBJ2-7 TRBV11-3 TGTGCCAGCAGCTTAGAGAGCGGGAGCTCCTACGAGCAGTACTTC CASSLESGSSYEQYF
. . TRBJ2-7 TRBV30 TGTGCCTGGGGGGGCGTGGGGTACGAGCAGTACTTC CAWGGVGYEQYF
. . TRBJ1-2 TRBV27 TGTGCCAGCAGTCCCTACCCCGGGGTTAACTATGGCTACACCTTC CASSPYPGVNYGYTF
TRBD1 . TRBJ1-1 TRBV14 TGTGCCAGCAGCCAAGATCCAGGGGGGAACACTGAAGCTTTCTTT CASSQDPGGNTEAFF
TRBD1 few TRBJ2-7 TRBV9 TGTGCCAGCAGTGCAAAAACAGGGGGCGACTACGAGCAGTACTTC CASSAKTGGDYEQYF
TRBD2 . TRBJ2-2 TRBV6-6 TGTGCCAGCAGCACGGGACTAGCCTTGAACACCGGGGAGCTGTTTTTT CASSTGLALNTGELFF
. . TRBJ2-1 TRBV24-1 TGTGCCACCAGTGATTCCTGGGCCGATGAGCAGTTCTTC CATSDSWADEQFF
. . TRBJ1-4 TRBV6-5 TGTGCCACCAGTTACTTAGGAGAAGAAAAACTGTTTTTT CATSYLGEEKLFF